The clone carrying this TCR beta chain was counted at least ten times. This entry comes from a study of patients and donors after allogeneic stem cell transplantation. Germline V gives CDR1 SGHRS, CDR2 YFSETQ. CDR3 length: 14 amino acids. Unmatched junction bases numbered 3, after V lost 0 bases and J lost 5 bases. TCRdb fed the RT-PCR reads into MiXCR, producing one record per CDR3 protein. Of about 200,000 distinct CDR3 sequences listed, about 38% were seen once; the top ten hold under 14%. This clonotype was sampled from a human donor who was either an allogeneic HSCT recipient or a stem cell or donor lymphocyte infusion donor (not recorded which). It is not recorded whose cells these are; they may come from a transplant donor. Sequencing input: blood, either unsorted or a sorted T cell fraction (not recorded which). The chain joins TRBV5-1 to TRBJ1-1, with 8 bases fitting TRBD1. This CDR3 reads CASSLAQGATEAFF. CDR3 in DNA: TGCGCCAGCAGCTTGGCTCAGGGGGCAACTGAAGCTTTCTTT.